This entry lists 9 T cell receptor beta chains sequenced from one sample in a study of blood T cell repertoires in COVID-19. The assay was immunoSEQ multiplex PCR, and TCRdb's table has in-frame clones only and misses some. The table includes 150,000 to 200,000 clones, 70% to 90% detected once. The sequencing input was peripheral blood. Receptors originate from a man aged 18 to 30 who had recovered from COVID-19.

CDR3 loop: CASSATTGTYGYTF. DNA of the CDR3: TGTGCCAGCAGTGCTACTACAGGGACGTATGGCTACACCTTC. The J gene is TRBJ1-2, the V gene TRBV28, with a tentative D call TRBD1 (6 bases). Deletions cut 5 bases from V and 5 bases from J, with 15 bases between. From germline, CDR1 is MDHEN and CDR2 SYDVKM. The CDR3 is 14 residues long.

The chain employs TRBV28 and TRBJ2-7, with 8 bases identical to TRBD2. Trimming cost V 5 bases and J 2 bases; bases outside gene matches: 5. Germline V gene lookup returns CDR1 MDHEN and CDR2 SYDVKM. The CDR3 totals 14 residues. DNA for the CDR3: TGTGCCAGCAGTACTAGCGGTTCAACCTACGAGCAGTACTTC. It encodes CASSTSGSTYEQYF.

The V and J genes are TRBV28 and TRBJ2-7, with 7 bases that match TRBD1. From germline, CDR1 is MDHEN and CDR2 SYDVKM. The CDR3 spans 14 residues. The trim removed 6 bases at V and 2 bases at J, leaving 7 bases unmatched. This chain's CDR3 is CASSSGTVPYEQYF. The CDR3 bases are TGTGCCAGCAGCTCCGGGACAGTACCCTACGAGCAGTACTTC.

V and J are TRBV28 and TRBJ2-7, with TRBD2 as a possible D gene (6 bases). The CDR3 length is 14 residues. Germline V gene lookup returns CDR1 MDHEN and CDR2 SYDVKM. Trimming shortened V by 6 bases and J by 2 bases, and 14 bases separated the two germline ends. CDR3 sequence: CASSLIAATYEQYF. For the CDR3, the DNA is TGTGCCAGCAGCCTCATAGCGGCCACCTACGAGCAGTACTTC. Combining the CDR3 with reference TRBV28 and TRBJ2-7 gives the whole variable domain DVKVTQSSRYLVKRTGEKVFLECVQDMDHENMFWYRQDPGLGLRLIYFSYDVKMKEKGDIPEGYSVSREKKERFSLILESASTNQTSMYLCASSLIAATYEQYFGPGTRLTVT.

The chain uses TRBV6-5 and TRBJ2-1; a weak D match, TRBD2 (5 bases). The germline CDR1 and CDR2 sequences are MNHEY and SVGAGI. This CDR3 comprises 16 residues. The ends were cut back, 0 bases at V and 4 bases at J, with 13 bases in the middle. As DNA, the CDR3 is TGTGCCAGCAGTTACTCGATTGGGAGTGGTTACAATGAGCAGTTCTTC. This gives the protein CASSYSIGSGYNEQFF.

This clone was seen once. The gene calls are TRBV6-5 and TRBJ2-2, with 7 bases fitting TRBD2. V lost 7 bases, J lost 5 bases, and 4 bases stayed unmatched. CDR3 length: 13 residues. Germline V gene data show CDR1 as MNHEY and CDR2 as SVGAGI. The CDR3 spells CASTPGGTGELFF. In DNA, the CDR3 is TGTGCCAGCACCCCCGGGGGGACCGGGGAGCTGTTTTTT.

V and J are TRBV7-8 and TRBJ2-7; D is uncertain. Per germline, CDR1 SGHVS and CDR2 FQNEAQ. The V end was cut by 2 bases, the J end by 3 bases, with 11 bases between. The CDR3 contains 14 residues. CDR3 in amino acids: CASSLNRGLYEQYF. As DNA, the CDR3 is TGTGCCAGCAGCTTAAACCGAGGCCTCTACGAGCAGTACTTC.

This chain connects TRBV7-3 to TRBJ2-7; 7 bases align to TRBD2. The length of the CDR3 is 15 residues. J was trimmed by 2 bases and V by 5 bases; bases with no gene match: 9. Per the germline V gene, CDR1 is SGHTA and CDR2 is FQGTGA. CDR3 protein: CASSVTGRGTYEQYF. CDR3 coding DNA: TGTGCCAGCAGCGTGACGGGGAGGGGTACCTACGAGCAGTACTTC.

The rearrangement links TRBV6-5 to TRBJ1-1, with TRBD1 matching 7 bases. The CDR3 covers 15 residues. V dropped 0 bases and J dropped 5; count of bases not matched to a gene: 6. From germline, CDR1 is MNHEY and CDR2 SVGAGI. CDR3 residues: CASSYSGTDGTEAFF. The CDR3 nucleotides read TGTGCCAGCAGTTACTCAGGGACAGATGGAACTGAAGCTTTCTTT.